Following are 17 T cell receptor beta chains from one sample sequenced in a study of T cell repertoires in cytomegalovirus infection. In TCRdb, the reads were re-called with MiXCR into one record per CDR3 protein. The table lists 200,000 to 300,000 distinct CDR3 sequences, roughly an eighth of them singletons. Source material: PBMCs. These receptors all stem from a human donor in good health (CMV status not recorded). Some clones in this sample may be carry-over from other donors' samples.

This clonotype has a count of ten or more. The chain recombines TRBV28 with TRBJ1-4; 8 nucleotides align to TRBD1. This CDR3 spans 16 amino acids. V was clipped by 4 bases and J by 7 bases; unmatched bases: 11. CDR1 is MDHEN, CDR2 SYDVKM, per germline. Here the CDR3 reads CASSSPGGRGLEKLFF. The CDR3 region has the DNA TGTGCCAGCAGTTCCCCCGGAGGCAGGGGGCTTGAAAAACTGTTTTTT. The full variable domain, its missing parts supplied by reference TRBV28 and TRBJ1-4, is DVKVTQSSRYLVKRTGEKVFLECVQDMDHENMFWYRQDPGLGLRLIYFSYDVKMKEKGDIPEGYSVSREKKERFSLILESASTNQTSMYLCASSSPGGRGLEKLFFGSGTQLSVL.

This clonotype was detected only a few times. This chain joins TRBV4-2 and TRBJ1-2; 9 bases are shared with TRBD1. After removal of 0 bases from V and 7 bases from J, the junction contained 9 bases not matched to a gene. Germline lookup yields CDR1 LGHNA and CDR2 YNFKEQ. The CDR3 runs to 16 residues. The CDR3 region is CASSQDQLQGASGYTF. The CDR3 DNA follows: TGTGCCAGCAGCCAAGACCAGTTACAGGGGGCATCTGGCTACACCTTC.

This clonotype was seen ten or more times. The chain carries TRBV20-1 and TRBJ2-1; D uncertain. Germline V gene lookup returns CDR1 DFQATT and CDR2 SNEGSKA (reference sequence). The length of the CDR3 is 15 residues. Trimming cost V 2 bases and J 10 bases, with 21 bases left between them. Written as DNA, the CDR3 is TGCAGTGCTAGATCCCCCGCCTGGCAGGATCAAGAGCAGTTCTTC. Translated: CSARSPAWQDQEQFF.

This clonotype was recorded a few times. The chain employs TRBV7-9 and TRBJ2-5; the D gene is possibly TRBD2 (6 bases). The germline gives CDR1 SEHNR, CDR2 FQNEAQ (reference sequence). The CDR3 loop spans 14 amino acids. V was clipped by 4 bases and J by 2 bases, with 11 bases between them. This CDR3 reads CASSSPSGQETQYF. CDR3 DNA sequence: TGTGCCAGCAGCTCTCCCAGCGGGCAAGAGACCCAGTACTTC. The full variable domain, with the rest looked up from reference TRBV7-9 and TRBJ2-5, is DTGVSQNPRHKITKRGQNVTFRCDPISEHNRLYWYRQTLGQGPEFLTYFQNEAQLEKSRLLSDRFSAERPKGSFSTLEIQRTEQGDSAMYLCASSSPSGQETQYFGPGTRLLVL.

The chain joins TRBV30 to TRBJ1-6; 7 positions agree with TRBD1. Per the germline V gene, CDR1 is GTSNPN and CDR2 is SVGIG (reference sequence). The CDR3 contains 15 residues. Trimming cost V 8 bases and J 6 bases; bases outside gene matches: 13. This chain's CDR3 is CATSTGRVGNSPLHF. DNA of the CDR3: TGTGCCACTTCGACAGGGAGGGTTGGTAATTCACCCCTCCACTTT.

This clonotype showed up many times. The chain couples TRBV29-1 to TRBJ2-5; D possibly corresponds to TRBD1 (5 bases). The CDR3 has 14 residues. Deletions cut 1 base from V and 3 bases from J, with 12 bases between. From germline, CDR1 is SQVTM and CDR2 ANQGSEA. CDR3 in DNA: TGCAGCGTTGAAGGGGCAGGGTACGAAGAGACCCAGTACTTC. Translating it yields CSVEGAGYEETQYF. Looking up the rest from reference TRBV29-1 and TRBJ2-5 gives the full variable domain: SAVISQKPSRDICQRGTSLTIQCQVDSQVTMMFWYRQQPGQSLTLIATANQGSEATYESGFVIDKFPISRPNLTFSTLTVSNMSPEDSSIYLCSVEGAGYEETQYFGPGTRLLVL.

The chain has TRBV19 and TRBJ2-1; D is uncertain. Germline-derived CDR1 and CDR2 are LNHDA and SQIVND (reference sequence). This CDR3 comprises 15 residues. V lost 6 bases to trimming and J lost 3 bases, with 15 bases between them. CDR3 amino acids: CASRLDRSLYNEQFF. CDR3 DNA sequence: TGTGCCAGTAGATTGGACCGGAGCCTCTACAATGAGCAGTTCTTC. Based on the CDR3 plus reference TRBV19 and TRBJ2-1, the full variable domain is DGGITQSPKYLFRKEGQNVTLSCEQNLNHDAMYWYRQDPGQGLRLIYYSQIVNDFQKGDIAEGYSVSREKKESFPLTVTSAQKNPTAFYLCASRLDRSLYNEQFFGPGTRLTVL.

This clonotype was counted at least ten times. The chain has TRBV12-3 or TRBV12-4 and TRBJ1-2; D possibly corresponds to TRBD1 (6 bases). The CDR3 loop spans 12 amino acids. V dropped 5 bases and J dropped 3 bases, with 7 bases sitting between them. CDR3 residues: CASSAGDYGYTF. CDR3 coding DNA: TGTGCCAGCAGTGCAGGGGACTATGGCTACACCTTC.

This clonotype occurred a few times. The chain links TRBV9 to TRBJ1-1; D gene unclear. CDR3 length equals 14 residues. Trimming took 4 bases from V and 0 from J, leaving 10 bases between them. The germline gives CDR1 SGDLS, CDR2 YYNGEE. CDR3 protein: CASSISGVNTEAFF. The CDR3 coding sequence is TGTGCCAGCAGCATAAGTGGGGTGAACACTGAAGCTTTCTTT.

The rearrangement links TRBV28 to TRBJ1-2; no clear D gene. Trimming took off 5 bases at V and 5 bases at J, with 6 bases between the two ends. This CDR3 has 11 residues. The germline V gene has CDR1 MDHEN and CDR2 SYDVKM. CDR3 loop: CASSRKYGYTF. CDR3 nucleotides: TGTGCCAGCAGTAGGAAATATGGCTACACCTTC.

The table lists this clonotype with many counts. CDR3 sequence (DNA): TGTGCCATCTCAGGGGATTTCTACAATGAGCAGTTCTTC. Translation: CAISGDFYNEQFF. The genes are TRBV10-3 and TRBJ2-1, with D perhaps matching TRBD1 (6 bases). The CDR3 totals 13 residues. V dropped 8 bases and J dropped 3 bases, with 11 bases sitting between them. Germline CDR1 is ENHRY and CDR2 is SYGVKD.

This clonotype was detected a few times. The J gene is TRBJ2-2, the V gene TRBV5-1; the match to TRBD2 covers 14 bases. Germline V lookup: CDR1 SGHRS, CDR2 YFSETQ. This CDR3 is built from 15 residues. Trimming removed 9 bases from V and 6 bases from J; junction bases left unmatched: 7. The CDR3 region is CATSGTSGSAGELFF. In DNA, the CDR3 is TGCGCCACCTCAGGGACTAGCGGGAGCGCCGGGGAGCTGTTTTTT.

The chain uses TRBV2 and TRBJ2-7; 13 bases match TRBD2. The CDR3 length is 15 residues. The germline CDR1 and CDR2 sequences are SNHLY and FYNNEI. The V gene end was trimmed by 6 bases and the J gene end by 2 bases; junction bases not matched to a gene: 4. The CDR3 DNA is TGTGCCAGCAGAAGTACTAGCGGGGGGGCCTACGAGCAGTACTTC. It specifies CASRSTSGGAYEQYF.

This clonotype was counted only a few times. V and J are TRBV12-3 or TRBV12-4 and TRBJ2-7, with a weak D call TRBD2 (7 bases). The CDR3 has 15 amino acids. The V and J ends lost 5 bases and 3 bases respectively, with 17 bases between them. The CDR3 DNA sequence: TGTGCCAGCAGTATCCGAGGGGGGGGAGGCTACGAGCAGTACTTC. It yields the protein CASSIRGGGGYEQYF.

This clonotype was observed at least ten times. The CDR3 region has the DNA TGTGCCAGCAGCTCGCTTTGGACTAGCGGGGCGGCCCAGTACTTC. Protein sequence: CASSSLWTSGAAQYF. V is TRBV11-2 and J is TRBJ2-5, with 12 bases identical to TRBD2. Germline V gene sequence: CDR1 SGHAT, CDR2 FQNNGV. This CDR3 spans 15 amino acids. Trimming cost V 4 bases and J 9 bases; bases outside gene matches: 9. Drawing the rest from reference TRBV11-2 and TRBJ2-5, the complete variable domain is EAGVAQSPRYKIIEKRQSVAFWCNPISGHATLYWYQQILGQGPKLLIQFQNNGVVDDSQLPKDRFSAERLKGVDSTLKIQPAKLEDSAVYLCASSSLWTSGAAQYFGPGTRLLVL.

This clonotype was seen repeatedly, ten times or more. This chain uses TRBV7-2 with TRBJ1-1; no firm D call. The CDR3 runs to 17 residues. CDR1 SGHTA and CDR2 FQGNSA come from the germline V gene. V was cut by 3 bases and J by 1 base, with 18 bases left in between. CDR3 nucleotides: TGTGCCAGCAGCTTTCCCCTACCAACGACGGGGAACACTGAAGCTTTCTTT. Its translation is CASSFPLPTTGNTEAFF.

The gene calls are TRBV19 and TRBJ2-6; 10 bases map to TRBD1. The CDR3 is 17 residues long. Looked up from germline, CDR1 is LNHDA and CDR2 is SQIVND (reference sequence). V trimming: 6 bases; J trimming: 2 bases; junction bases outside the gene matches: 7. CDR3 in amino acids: CASREPGTGAGANVLTF. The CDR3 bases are TGTGCCAGTAGGGAACCCGGGACAGGGGCTGGGGCCAACGTCCTGACTTTC. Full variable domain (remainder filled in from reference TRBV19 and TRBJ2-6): DGGITQSPKYLFRKEGQNVTLSCEQNLNHDAMYWYRQDPGQGLRLIYYSQIVNDFQKGDIAEGYSVSREKKESFPLTVTSAQKNPTAFYLCASREPGTGAGANVLTFGAGSRLTVL.